The sequence of this T cell receptor (beta chain) was determined in a study of T cells expressing NK-cell markers. On the study more broadly: Sorted CD3+CD56+NKG2C+, CD3+CD56+NKG2C- and CD3+CD56-NKG2C+ T cells supplied TCR beta repertoires. There were seven HCMV-seropositive donors and one seronegative donor among the eight sequenced.

Germline assignment: CDR1 LNHDA and CDR2 SQIVND (reference sequence). The CDR3 is 15 residues long. Study-level findings and limits: Among several donors, these clonotypes also ranked first in the CD3+CD56-NKG2C+ fraction.

Turning to this clonotype: The antigen is unknown.

Synthesis of TCR beta cDNA relied on 5'RACE template switching carrying UMIs. TCRdb reprocessed the 5' RACE reads, keeping one entry per CDR3 protein, no DNA. The sample includes over 150,000 distinct CDR3 sequences. The clonotype comes from a woman aged 50 to 60 in good health. The chain recombines TRBV19 with TRBJ1-1; TCRdb outputs TRBD1, but without DNA this stays unchecked. Sequencing used blood T cells: a sorted CD56 or NKG2C T cell subset, CD4+ or CD8+ T cells, or bulk PBMC T cells (not recorded which). This CDR3 reads CASSWSGGSNTEAFF.